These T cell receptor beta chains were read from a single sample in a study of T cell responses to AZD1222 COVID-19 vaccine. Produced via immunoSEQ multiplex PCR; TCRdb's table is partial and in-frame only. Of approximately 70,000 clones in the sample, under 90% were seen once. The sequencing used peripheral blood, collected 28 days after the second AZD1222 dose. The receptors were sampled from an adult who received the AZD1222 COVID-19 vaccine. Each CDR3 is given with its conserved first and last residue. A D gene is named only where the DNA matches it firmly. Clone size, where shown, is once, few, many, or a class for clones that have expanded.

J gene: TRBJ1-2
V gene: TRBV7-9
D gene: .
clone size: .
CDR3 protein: CASSQGYGYTF
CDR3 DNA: TGTGCCAGCAGCCAAGGGTATGGCTACACCTTC

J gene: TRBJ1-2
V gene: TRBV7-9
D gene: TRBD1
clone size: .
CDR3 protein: CASSSGTEDLNYGYTF
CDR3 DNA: TGTGCCAGCAGCTCCGGGACAGAGGACTTAAACTATGGCTACACCTTC

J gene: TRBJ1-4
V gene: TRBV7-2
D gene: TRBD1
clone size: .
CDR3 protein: CASSPWADRGEKLFF
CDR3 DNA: TGTGCCAGCAGCCCTTGGGCGGACAGGGGAGAAAAACTGTTTTTT

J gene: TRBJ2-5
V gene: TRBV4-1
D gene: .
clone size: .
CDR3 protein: CASREGAGKETQYF
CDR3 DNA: TGCGCCAGCAGAGAGGGAGCAGGGAAGGAGACCCAGTACTTC

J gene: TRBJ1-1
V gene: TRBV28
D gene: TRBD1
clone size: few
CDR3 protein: CASSLLRGTGITTEAFF
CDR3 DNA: TGTGCCAGCAGTTTATTACGGGGGACAGGGATAACCACTGAAGCTTTCTTT

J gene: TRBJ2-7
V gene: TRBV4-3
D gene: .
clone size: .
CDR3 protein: CASSQWPGEPYEQYF
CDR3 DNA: TGCGCCAGCAGCCAATGGCCAGGAGAGCCCTACGAGCAGTACTTC

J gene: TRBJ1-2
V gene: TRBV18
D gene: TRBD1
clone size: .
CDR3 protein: CASSPSSDRDRYGYTF
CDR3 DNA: TGTGCCAGCTCACCCTCTTCGGACAGGGATCGATATGGCTACACCTTC

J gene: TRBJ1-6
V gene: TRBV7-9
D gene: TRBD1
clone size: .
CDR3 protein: CASTRQGHNSPLHF
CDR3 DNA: TGTGCCAGCACCCGACAGGGGCACAATTCACCCCTCCACTTT

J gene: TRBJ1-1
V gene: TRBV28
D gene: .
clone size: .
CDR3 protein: CASTPGQPEAFF
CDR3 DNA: TGTGCCAGCACCCCCGGACAGCCTGAAGCTTTCTTT

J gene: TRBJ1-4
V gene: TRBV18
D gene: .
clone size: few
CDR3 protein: CASAAGNEKLFF
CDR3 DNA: TGTGCCAGCGCTGCGGGGAATGAAAAACTGTTTTTT

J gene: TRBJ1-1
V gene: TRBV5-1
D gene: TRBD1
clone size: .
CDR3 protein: CASSFQGADTEAFF
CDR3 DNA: TGCGCCAGCAGCTTTCAGGGGGCTGATACTGAAGCTTTCTTT

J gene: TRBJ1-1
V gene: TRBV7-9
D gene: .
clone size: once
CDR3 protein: CASSRGAEAFF
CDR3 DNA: TGTGCCAGCAGTAGAGGGGCTGAAGCTTTCTTT

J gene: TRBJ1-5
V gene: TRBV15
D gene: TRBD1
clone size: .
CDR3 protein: CATSRDLTGGPQPQHF
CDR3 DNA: TGTGCCACCAGCAGAGATCTGACAGGGGGTCCTCAGCCCCAGCATTTT

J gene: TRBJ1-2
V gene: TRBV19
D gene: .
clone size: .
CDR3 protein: CASTSGDYGYTF
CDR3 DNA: TGTGCCAGTACTTCAGGGGACTATGGCTACACCTTC

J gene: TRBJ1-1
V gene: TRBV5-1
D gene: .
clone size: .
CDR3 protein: CASSQGRTYSNEAFF
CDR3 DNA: TGCGCCAGCAGCCAAGGACGGACGTATTCTAATGAAGCTTTCTTT

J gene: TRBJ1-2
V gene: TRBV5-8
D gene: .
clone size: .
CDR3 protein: CASSHGKSYGYTF
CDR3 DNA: TGTGCCAGCAGCCACGGAAAATCCTATGGCTACACCTTC

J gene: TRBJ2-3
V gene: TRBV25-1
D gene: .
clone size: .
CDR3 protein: CASSESKGWGTDTQYF
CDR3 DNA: TGTGCCAGCAGTGAATCCAAGGGATGGGGCACAGATACGCAGTATTTT

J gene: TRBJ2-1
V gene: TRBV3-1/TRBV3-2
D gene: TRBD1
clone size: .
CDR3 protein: CASSRTGTGIGEQFF
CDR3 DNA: TGTGCCAGCAGCCGGACCGGGACAGGGATAGGTGAGCAGTTCTTC

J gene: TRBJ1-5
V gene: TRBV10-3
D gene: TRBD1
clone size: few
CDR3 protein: CAISEGQGGNQPQHF
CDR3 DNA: TGTGCCATCAGTGAGGGACAGGGTGGAAATCAGCCCCAGCATTTT

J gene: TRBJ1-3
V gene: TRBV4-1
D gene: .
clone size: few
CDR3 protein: CASSQFSGFSSIPGNTIYF
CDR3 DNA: TGCGCCAGCAGCCAATTTTCCGGATTTTCGTCAATACCAGGAAACACCATATATTTT

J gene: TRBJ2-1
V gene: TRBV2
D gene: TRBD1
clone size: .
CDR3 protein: CASMLDRDGNEQFF
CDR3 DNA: TGTGCCAGCATGCTAGACAGGGACGGGAATGAGCAGTTCTTC

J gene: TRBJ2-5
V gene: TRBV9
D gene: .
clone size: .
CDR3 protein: CASSVFRGVGQETQYF
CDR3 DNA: TGTGCCAGCAGCGTCTTCCGGGGCGTCGGGCAAGAGACCCAGTACTTC

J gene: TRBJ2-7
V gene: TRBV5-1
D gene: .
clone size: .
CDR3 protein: CASSLRGPMSSYEQYF
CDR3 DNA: TGCGCCAGCAGCTTGCGGGGGCCGATGAGCTCCTACGAGCAGTACTTC

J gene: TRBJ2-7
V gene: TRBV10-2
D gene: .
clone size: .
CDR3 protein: CATQRRTPDEQYF
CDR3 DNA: TGCGCCACGCAGAGACGAACTCCCGACGAGCAGTACTTC

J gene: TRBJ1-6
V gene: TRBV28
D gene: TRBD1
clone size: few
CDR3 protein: CASRQRDRNNSPLHF
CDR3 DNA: TGTGCCAGCAGGCAACGGGACAGAAATAATTCACCCCTCCACTTT

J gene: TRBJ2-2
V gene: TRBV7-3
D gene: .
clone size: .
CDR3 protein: CASSLMASTNTGELFF
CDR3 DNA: TGTGCCAGCAGCTTAATGGCTAGTACGAACACCGGGGAGCTGTTTTTT